This is a list of T cell receptor beta chains from one sample in a study of regulatory T cells in long-lasting Graves disease. Using its own MiXCR run on the multiplex PCR reads, TCRdb lists one record per CDR3 protein. The sample holds 350,000 to 450,000 distinct CDR3 sequences; around 15% are singletons and the top ten take 25% to 30%. These data also featured in a second study, about T cells in Graves' hyperthyroidism and ophthalmopathy.

The source was peripheral blood mononuclear cells (PBMCs), collected at new diagnosis, from a patient treated with antithyroid drugs. These TCRs come from a man in his forties with Graves disease. The CDR3 runs from the conserved cysteine through the conserved F or W. A D gene is named only where the DNA matches it firmly. Some rows mark clone size as missing; the rest say once, few, many or name a class of expanded clone.

d_call	clone_size	v_call	j_call	cdr3_aa	cdr3_nt
TRBD2	many	TRBV24-1	TRBJ2-1	CATSDLPVAGGGPSYNEQFF	TGTGCCACCAGTGATTTGCCTGTAGCGGGGGGCGGTCCCTCCTACAATGAGCAGTTCTTC
TRBD1	few	TRBV29-1	TRBJ2-2	CSADRGQTGELFF	TGCAGCGCTGACAGGGGTCAAACCGGGGAGCTGTTTTTT
TRBD1	many	TRBV28	TRBJ1-2	CASRGQGARGYTF	TGTGCCAGCAGGGGACAGGGGGCGCGTGGCTACACCTTC
.	many	TRBV5-1	TRBJ1-4	CASSLDGAENEKLFF	TGCGCCAGCAGCTTAGACGGAGCCGAGAATGAAAAACTGTTTTTT
.	.	TRBV6-2/TRBV6-3	TRBJ2-7	CASSPRSGSYEQYF	TGTGCCAGCAGTCCCCGCTCGGGCTCCTACGAGCAGTACTTC
.	many	TRBV2	TRBJ1-1	CASSTGRTEAFF	TGTGCCAGCAGTACAGGGAGGACTGAAGCTTTCTTT
.	many	TRBV7-2	TRBJ1-5	CASSLNQMGQPQHF	TGTGCCAGCAGCTTGAATCAGATGGGGCAGCCCCAGCATTTT
TRBD2	.	TRBV18	TRBJ2-1	CASSPLQAGGRHEQFF	TGTGCCAGCTCACCACTTCAAGCGGGGGGGCGTCATGAGCAGTTCTTC
TRBD1	many	TRBV20-1	TRBJ2-3	CSALDRGADTQYF	TGCAGTGCCTTGGACAGGGGAGCAGATACGCAGTATTTT
.	many	TRBV7-2	TRBJ2-7	CASSPTTGGYYEQYF	TGTGCCAGCAGCCCAACGACAGGAGGATACTACGAGCAGTACTTC
TRBD2	many	TRBV12-5	TRBJ2-1	CASGLVASGVSYNEQFF	TGTGCTAGTGGTTTGGTAGCTAGCGGGGTTTCCTACAATGAGCAGTTCTTC
.	many	TRBV3-1	TRBJ2-1	CASSQEGSGLEQFF	TGTGCCAGCAGCCAAGAAGGTAGCGGCCTTGAGCAGTTCTTC
TRBD2	.	TRBV20-1	TRBJ2-3	CSSSGGAGADTQYF	TGCAGCTCCAGCGGGGGGGCGGGAGCAGATACGCAGTATTTT
.	many	TRBV7-2	TRBJ2-3	CASSFLQATDTQYF	TGTGCCAGCAGCTTTCTCCAGGCCACAGATACGCAGTATTTT
.	few	TRBV12-3/TRBV12-4	TRBJ2-2	CASSYFLGGRLDTGELFF	TGTGCCAGCAGTTATTTCCTTGGGGGGCGCTTGGACACCGGGGAGCTGTTTTTT
.	many	TRBV5-4	TRBJ1-1	CASSPRWGGNTEAFF	TGTGCCAGCAGCCCCCGTTGGGGCGGGAACACTGAAGCTTTCTTT
.	.	TRBV20-1	TRBJ2-2	CSASRRGTGELFF	TGCAGTGCTAGTCGGCGGGGCACCGGGGAGCTGTTTTTT
.	many	TRBV9	TRBJ1-4	CASSEDGRVEKLFF	TGTGCCAGCAGCGAGGACGGCCGAGTTGAAAAACTGTTTTTT
.	.	TRBV9	TRBJ2-3	CASSVGRFADTQYF	TGTGCCAGCAGCGTAGGAAGATTTGCAGATACGCAGTATTTT
TRBD1	.	TRBV10-3	TRBJ2-2	CAIRPGQGFAGELFF	TGTGCCATCAGACCGGGACAGGGGTTCGCCGGGGAGCTGTTTTTT
.	many	TRBV11-2	TRBJ2-3	CASSLTRAGHTDTQYF	TGTGCCAGCAGCTTAACCAGGGCCGGGCACACAGATACGCAGTATTTT
.	.	TRBV20-1	TRBJ2-3	CSARAQGTDTQYF	TGCAGTGCTAGAGCCCAGGGCACAGATACGCAGTATTTT
.	many	TRBV5-1	TRBJ2-3	CASSLTSFTDTQYF	TGCGCCAGCAGCCTGACTAGTTTCACAGATACGCAGTATTTT
.	many	TRBV28	TRBJ1-2	CASSFTSPLRYTF	TGTGCCAGCAGTTTCACCAGCCCGCTGCGCTACACCTTC
.	.	TRBV7-9	TRBJ2-5	CASSPDSIRTQYF	TGTGCCAGCAGCCCGGACAGTATAAGGACCCAGTACTTC
.	.	TRBV5-1	TRBJ2-1	CASSLGGGSNDEQFF	TGCGCCAGCAGCTTGGGTGGGGGCAGCAACGATGAGCAGTTCTTC
.	many	TRBV18	TRBJ2-7	CASSPGLSNYEQYF	TGTGCCAGCTCACCAGGACTATCCAATTACGAGCAGTACTTC
TRBD1	many	TRBV2	TRBJ1-1	CANGQGANEAFF	TGTGCCAACGGACAGGGAGCAAATGAAGCTTTCTTT
.	.	TRBV5-5	TRBJ2-7	CASSSTGGIYGEQYF	TGTGCCAGCAGCTCTACCGGGGGAATTTACGGGGAGCAGTACTTC
.	many	TRBV12-3/TRBV12-4	TRBJ2-2	CASSPAVTPNTGELFF	TGTGCCAGCAGCCCCGCTGTCACTCCGAACACCGGGGAGCTGTTTTTT
.	.	TRBV11-1	TRBJ1-1	CASSPRRAEAFF	TGTGCCAGCAGCCCTAGGAGGGCTGAAGCTTTCTTT
TRBD1	few	TRBV18	TRBJ1-5	CASSPGTGIQPQHF	TGTGCCAGCTCACCTGGGACAGGGATTCAGCCCCAGCATTTT
TRBD1	many	TRBV5-8	TRBJ1-1	CASSLTGGAKSFF	TGTGCCAGCAGCTTGACAGGGGGCGCGAAATCTTTCTTT
TRBD1	many	TRBV18	TRBJ1-2	CASSPSAGGYGYTF	TGTGCCAGCTCACCGAGCGCAGGGGGCTATGGCTACACCTTC
TRBD1	many	TRBV5-1	TRBJ2-5	CASRAQDRVGETQYF	TGCGCCAGCCGGGCCCAGGACAGGGTTGGAGAGACCCAGTACTTC